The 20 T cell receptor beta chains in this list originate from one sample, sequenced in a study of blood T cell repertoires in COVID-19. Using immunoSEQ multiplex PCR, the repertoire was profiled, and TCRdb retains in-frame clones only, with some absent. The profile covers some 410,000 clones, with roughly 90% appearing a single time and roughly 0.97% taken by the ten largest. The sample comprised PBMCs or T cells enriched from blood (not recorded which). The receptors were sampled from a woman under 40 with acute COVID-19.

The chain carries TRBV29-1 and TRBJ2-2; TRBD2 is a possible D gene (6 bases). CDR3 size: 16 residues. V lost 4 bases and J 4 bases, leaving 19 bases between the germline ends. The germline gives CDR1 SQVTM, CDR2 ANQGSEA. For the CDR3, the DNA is TGCAGCGTTGCTACATTCGCGGGAAAAGTCACCGGGGAGCTGTTTTTT. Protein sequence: CSVATFAGKVTGELFF.

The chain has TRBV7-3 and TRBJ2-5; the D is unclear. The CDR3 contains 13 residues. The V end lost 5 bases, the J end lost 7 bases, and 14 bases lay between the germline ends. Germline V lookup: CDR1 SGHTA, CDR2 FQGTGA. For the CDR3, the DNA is TGTGCCAGCAGCGCCTATCCGACTGGGACCCAGTACTTC. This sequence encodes CASSAYPTGTQYF.

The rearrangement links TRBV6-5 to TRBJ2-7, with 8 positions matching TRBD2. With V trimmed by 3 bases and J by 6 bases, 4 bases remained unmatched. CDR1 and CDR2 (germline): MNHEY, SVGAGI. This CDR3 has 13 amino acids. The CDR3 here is CASSYRGGFEQYF. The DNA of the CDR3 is TGTGCCAGCAGTTATCGCGGGGGGTTCGAGCAGTACTTC.

The CDR3 DNA sequence: TGTGCCAGTCGATTGGGCGGGAATAGCAATCAGCCCCAGCATTTT. This gives the protein CASRLGGNSNQPQHF. This chain connects TRBV19 to TRBJ1-5; D unresolved. V was shortened by 8 bases and J by 0 bases, with 14 bases between the two germline ends. Per germline, CDR1 LNHDA and CDR2 SQIVND (reference sequence). The CDR3 is 15 amino acids. Looking up the rest from reference TRBV19 and TRBJ1-5 gives the full variable domain: DGGITQSPKYLFRKEGQNVTLSCEQNLNHDAMYWYRQDPGQGLRLIYYSQIVNDFQKGDIAEGYSVSREKKESFPLTVTSAQKNPTAFYLCASRLGGNSNQPQHFGDGTRLSIL.

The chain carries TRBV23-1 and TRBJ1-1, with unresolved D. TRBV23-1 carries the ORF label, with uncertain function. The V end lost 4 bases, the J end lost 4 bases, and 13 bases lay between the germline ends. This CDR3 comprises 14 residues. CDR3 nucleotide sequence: TGCGCCAGCAGTCCTTTGGAGGATTGCACTGAAGCTTTCTTT. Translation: CASSPLEDCTEAFF.

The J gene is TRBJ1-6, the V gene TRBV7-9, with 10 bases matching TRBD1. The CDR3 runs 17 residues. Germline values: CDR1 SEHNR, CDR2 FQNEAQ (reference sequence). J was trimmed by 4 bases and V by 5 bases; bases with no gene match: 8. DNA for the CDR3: TGTGCCAGCAGCGACCGGGACAGGGGACCTTATAATTCACCCCTCCACTTT. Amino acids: CASSDRDRGPYNSPLHF.

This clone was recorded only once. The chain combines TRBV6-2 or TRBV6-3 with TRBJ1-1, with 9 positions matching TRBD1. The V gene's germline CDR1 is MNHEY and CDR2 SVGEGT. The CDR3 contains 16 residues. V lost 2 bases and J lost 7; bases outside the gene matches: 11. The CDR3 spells CASSYTGTGRVDEAFF. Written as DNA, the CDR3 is TGTGCCAGCAGTTACACTGGGACAGGGCGGGTAGATGAAGCTTTCTTT.

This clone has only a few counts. In DNA form, the CDR3 reads TGTGCCATCAGTGAGTCCGCATACCAGTCGACAGATTACTATGGCTACACCTTC. Translated, it gives CAISESAYQSTDYYGYTF. This rearrangement joins TRBV10-3 to TRBJ1-2; D may be TRBD1 (5 bases). V was trimmed by 0 bases and J by 3 bases, leaving 20 bases between them. Germline V gene data show CDR1 as ENHRY and CDR2 as SYGVKD. The CDR3 sequence is 18 residues long.

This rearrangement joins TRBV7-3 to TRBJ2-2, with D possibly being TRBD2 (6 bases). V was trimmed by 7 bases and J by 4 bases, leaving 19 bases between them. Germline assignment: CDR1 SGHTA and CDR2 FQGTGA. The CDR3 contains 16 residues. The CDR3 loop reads CASTPRAGKGTGELFF. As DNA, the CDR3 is TGTGCCAGCACCCCCAGGGCGGGGAAGGGCACCGGGGAGCTGTTTTTT.

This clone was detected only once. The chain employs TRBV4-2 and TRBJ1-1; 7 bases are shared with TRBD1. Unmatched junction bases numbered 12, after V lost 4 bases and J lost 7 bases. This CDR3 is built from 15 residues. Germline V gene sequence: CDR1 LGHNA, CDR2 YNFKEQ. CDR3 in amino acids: CASSPGPGTDFEAFF. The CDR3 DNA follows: TGTGCCAGCAGCCCCGGCCCCGGGACAGACTTTGAAGCTTTCTTT.

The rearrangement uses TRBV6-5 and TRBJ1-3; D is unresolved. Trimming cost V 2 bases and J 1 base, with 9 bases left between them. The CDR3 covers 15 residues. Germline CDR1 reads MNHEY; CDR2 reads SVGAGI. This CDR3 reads CASSYRVASGNTIYF. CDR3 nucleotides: TGTGCCAGCAGTTACAGGGTAGCGTCTGGAAACACCATATATTTT.

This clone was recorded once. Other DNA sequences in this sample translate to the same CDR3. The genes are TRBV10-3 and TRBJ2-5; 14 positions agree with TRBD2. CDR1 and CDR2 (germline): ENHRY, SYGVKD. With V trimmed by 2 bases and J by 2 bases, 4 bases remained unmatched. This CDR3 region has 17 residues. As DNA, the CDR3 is TGTGCCATCAGTGAGGGGACTAGCGGGGGACCTCAAGAGACCCAGTACTTC. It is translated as CAISEGTSGGPQETQYF.

CDR3 nucleotides: TGTGCCTGGAGTGTACCGGGACAGGTCAAATTATTCGAGTCACCCCTCCACTTT. Its protein is CAWSVPGQVKLFESPLHF. The chain combines TRBV30 with TRBJ1-6; 8 positions agree with TRBD1. Germline V gives CDR1 GTSNPN, CDR2 SVGIG (reference sequence). The CDR3 totals 18 residues. V lost 0 bases and J lost 10; bases outside the gene matches: 17.

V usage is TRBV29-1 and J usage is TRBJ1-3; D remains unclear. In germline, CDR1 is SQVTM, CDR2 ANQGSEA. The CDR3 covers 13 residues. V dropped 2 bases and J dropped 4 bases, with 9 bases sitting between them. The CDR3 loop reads CSVESHSGNTIYF. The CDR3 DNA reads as TGCAGCGTTGAATCTCACTCCGGAAACACCATATATTTT.

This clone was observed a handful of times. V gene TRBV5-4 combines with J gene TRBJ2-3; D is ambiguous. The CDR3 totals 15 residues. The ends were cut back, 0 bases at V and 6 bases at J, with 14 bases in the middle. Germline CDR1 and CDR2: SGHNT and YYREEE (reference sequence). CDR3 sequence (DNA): TGTGCCAGCAGCTTGGAGATAGGTGAGGAGGATACGCAGTATTTT. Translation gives CASSLEIGEEDTQYF.

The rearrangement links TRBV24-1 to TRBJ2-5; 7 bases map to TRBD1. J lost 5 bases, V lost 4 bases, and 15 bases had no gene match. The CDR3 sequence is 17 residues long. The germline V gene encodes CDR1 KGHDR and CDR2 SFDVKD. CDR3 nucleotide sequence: TGTGCCACCAGTGACCTGTCATCAGGGCAGACAGGGGAGACCCAGTACTTC. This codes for CATSDLSSGQTGETQYF.

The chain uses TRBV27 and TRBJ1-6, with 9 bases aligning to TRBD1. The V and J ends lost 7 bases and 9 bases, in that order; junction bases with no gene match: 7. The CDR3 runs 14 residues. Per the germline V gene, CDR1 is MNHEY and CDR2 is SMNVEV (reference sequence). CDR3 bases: TGTGCCAGCAACTCGCCGGGACAGGGTTCACCCCTCCACTTT. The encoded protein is CASNSPGQGSPLHF.

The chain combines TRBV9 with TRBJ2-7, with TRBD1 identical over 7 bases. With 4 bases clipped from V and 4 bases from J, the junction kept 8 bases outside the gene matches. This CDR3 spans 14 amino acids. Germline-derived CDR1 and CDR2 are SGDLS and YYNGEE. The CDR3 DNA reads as TGTGCCAGCAGCCCACAGGGGAACGGGTACGAGCAGTACTTC. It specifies CASSPQGNGYEQYF.

CDR3 residues: CASSFTPQGAGGYTF. The CDR3, as DNA: TGTGCCAGCAGTTTTACCCCTCAGGGGGCGGGAGGCTACACCTTC. The genes are TRBV27 and TRBJ1-2, with 8 bases identical to TRBD1. The V segment lost 3 bases and the J segment 8 bases; nucleotides outside the gene matches: 11. The CDR3 sequence is 15 residues long. Germline values: CDR1 MNHEY, CDR2 SMNVEV (reference sequence).

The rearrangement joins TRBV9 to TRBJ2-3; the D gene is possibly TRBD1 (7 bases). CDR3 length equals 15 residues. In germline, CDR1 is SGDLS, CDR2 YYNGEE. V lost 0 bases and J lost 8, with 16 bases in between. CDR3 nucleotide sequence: TGTGCCAGCAGCGTAGCTGATCAGGGGGGTTTTACGCAGTATTTT. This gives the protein CASSVADQGGFTQYF.